The TCR beta chain described here comes from a study of T cells in Graves' hyperthyroidism and ophthalmopathy. The CDR3 loop spans 14 amino acids. Trimming removed 6 bases from V and 5 bases from J; junction bases left unmatched: 7. CDR1 is MNHNS, CDR2 SASEGT, per germline. Study observations and caveats: Expanded thyroid clonotypes (above 0.001) were mostly also found in blood. Separating ophthalmopathy from stable hyperthyroidism was achieved by a 13 V-J model.

Concerning this clonotype itself: Its antigen is undetermined.

Stability of Graves' hyperthyroidism was defined as absent ophthalmopathy progression within 18 months. PBMCs stemmed from approximately 10 ml fresh peripheral blood. RNA transcripts yielded amplified TCR beta CDR3 regions. A set of HTBI primers served as the primers for a first-round RT-PCR of the TCR CDR3. From the multiplex PCR reads, TCRdb called clonotypes with MiXCR, one entry per CDR3 protein. This table has about 760,000 distinct CDR3 sequences, about 35% appearing once. This chain uses TRBV6-1 with TRBJ2-5, with 9 bases aligning to TRBD1. This sequence was found in a woman aged 40 to 50 with Graves' hyperthyroidism. Sequencing was done on a sample of blood. The CDR3 loop reads CASSEIDRGETQYF. For the CDR3, the DNA is TGTGCCAGCAGCGAGATTGACAGGGGGGAGACCCAGTACTTC.